This TCR beta chain derives from a study of response to subunit inactivated influenza vaccine. Broader study findings: There was a suggestion from the authors that each seasonal influenza vaccination recruits few new T cells.

The CDR3 covers 17 residues. The germline CDR1 and CDR2 sequences are MNHEY and SVGEGT. Trimming shortened V by 6 bases and J by 0 bases, and 20 bases separated the two germline ends. Each CDR3 protein is one row after TCRdb ran MiXCR on the RT-PCR reads. The sample holds roughly 650,000 distinct CDR3 sequences, about 15% seen once. This clonotype appeared many times. What it binds is unknown. This specimen consisted of PBMCs from blood, obtained 11 to 12 days after vaccination. This sequence originates from a man aged 45-60 years who received an inactivated influenza vaccine. The chain uses TRBV6-2 or TRBV6-3 and TRBJ1-1, with D possibly matching TRBD1 (5 bases). The CDR3 coding sequence is TGTGCCAGCAGCTCTTCGACTGGTGGGGGAATGAACACTGAAGCTTTCTTT. Its translation: CASSSSTGGGMNTEAFF.